The entry below gives a single T cell receptor (beta chain) sequence along with its context. Its antigen is not identified. This specimen belongs to a study of PD-1 blockade in classical Hodgkin lymphoma. The overall study: Patients got intravenous nivolumab 3 mg/kg every 2 weeks.

Study-level points and caveats: Those patients who began receiving nivolumab less than 1 year after ASCT had lower diversity, and they were excluded. A significant rise in TCR diversity by C4D1 was seen for CD4+ but not CD8+ cells.

The protocol was immunoSEQ multiplex PCR, while the TCRdb copy is restricted to in-frame clones and leaves out a portion. This table holds under 9,500 clones, about 87% found once. Time point defined: cycle 4 day 1 (C4D1), after more than five weeks of nivolumab. Patients all relapsed after autologous stem cell transplantation, and there was variation in brentuximab vedotin exposure. The patients, who had relapsed/refractory classical Hodgkin lymphoma, achieved best responses of complete response, partial response or progressive disease. The germline V gene has CDR1 LNHDA and CDR2 SQIVND (reference sequence). The CDR3 covers 13 residues. V shed 4 bases and J shed 2 bases, with 8 bases lying between them.

The starting material was peripheral blood mononuclear cells (PBMCs), obtained before the fourth cycle of nivolumab. The chain couples TRBV19 to TRBJ1-2, with D unclear. This TCR derives from a human donor with classical Hodgkin lymphoma. Here the CDR3 reads CASSTQGNYGYTF. The DNA for the CDR3 is TGTGCCAGTAGTACCCAAGGCAACTATGGCTACACCTTC.